These T cell receptor beta chains were read from a single sample in a study of naive and memory T cell subsets. One entry per CDR3 protein, called by TCRdb with MiXCR from the UMI-ligation and nested PCR reads. The sample records some 80,000 distinct CDR3 sequences, about 9.9% being singletons. The sequenced sample consisted of naive CD8+ T cells from blood. These receptors came from a human donor in good health. Both conserved end residues are part of each CDR3. Fields, in order: J gene, V gene, D gene, clone size, CDR3 protein, CDR3 DNA. A D gene is named only where the DNA matches it firmly. Expanded clones get a size class; other rows say once, few or many, or leave the size out.

J: TRBJ2-1; V: TRBV9; D: NA; size: few; CDR3: CASSPDREQFF; DNA: TGTGCCAGCAGCCCAGACAGGGAGCAGTTCTTC
J: TRBJ1-2; V: TRBV7-9; D: NA; size: few; CDR3: CASSESGPYGYTF; DNA: TGTGCCAGCAGCGAATCCGGGCCCTATGGCTACACCTTC
J: TRBJ2-1; V: TRBV4-1; D: NA; size: many; CDR3: CASRVSSNYNEQFF; DNA: TGCGCCAGCAGGGTCTCCTCGAACTACAATGAGCAGTTCTTC
J: TRBJ1-1; V: TRBV5-1; D: NA; size: many; CDR3: CASSPTVWGTEAFF; DNA: TGCGCCAGCAGCCCGACAGTTTGGGGGACTGAAGCTTTCTTT
J: TRBJ2-7; V: TRBV7-8; D: NA; size: few; CDR3: CASSLDAGYEQYF; DNA: TGTGCCAGCAGCTTAGATGCGGGTTACGAGCAGTACTTC
J: TRBJ2-7; V: TRBV29-1; D: NA; size: many; CDR3: CSVVPWGARYEQYF; DNA: TGCAGCGTTGTCCCATGGGGGGCTCGCTACGAGCAGTACTTC
J: TRBJ1-2; V: TRBV13; D: NA; size: many; CDR3: CASSLAGQGPSYGYTF; DNA: TGTGCCAGCAGCTTAGCGGGCCAGGGGCCCAGCTATGGCTACACCTTC
J: TRBJ2-6; V: TRBV7-9; D: NA; size: NA; CDR3: CASSPPVSSGANVLTF; DNA: TGTGCCAGCAGCCCACCCGTGTCCTCTGGGGCCAACGTCCTGACTTTC
J: TRBJ2-2; V: TRBV4-1; D: NA; size: NA; CDR3: CATLSLGTGELFF; DNA: TGCGCCACCCTCTCACTGGGCACCGGGGAGCTGTTTTTT
J: TRBJ2-2; V: TRBV27; D: TRBD2; size: many; CDR3: CASAALAGATGELFF; DNA: TGTGCCAGCGCAGCCCTAGCGGGAGCCACCGGGGAGCTGTTTTTT
J: TRBJ1-2; V: TRBV19; D: TRBD1; size: few; CDR3: CASRSGTAYGYTF; DNA: TGTGCCAGCCGCTCCGGGACAGCCTATGGCTACACCTTC
J: TRBJ2-6; V: TRBV7-9; D: TRBD1; size: NA; CDR3: CASPIGEDRVPGANVLTF; DNA: TGTGCCAGTCCCATCGGAGAGGACAGGGTCCCTGGGGCCAACGTCCTGACTTTC
J: TRBJ2-7; V: TRBV19; D: NA; size: few; CDR3: CASSIGSSVVEQYF; DNA: TGTGCCAGTAGTATAGGGTCCTCGGTGGTGGAGCAGTACTTC
J: TRBJ1-1; V: TRBV3-1; D: NA; size: few; CDR3: CASSQDTTWGGANTEAFF; DNA: TGTGCCAGCAGCCAAGATACTACCTGGGGGGGCGCGAACACTGAAGCTTTCTTT
J: TRBJ1-2; V: TRBV19; D: NA; size: few; CDR3: CARKIYGYTF; DNA: TGTGCCAGGAAAATCTATGGCTACACCTTC
J: TRBJ2-1; V: TRBV7-2; D: TRBD2; size: few; CDR3: CASSPLGLAGEVYNEQFF; DNA: TGTGCCAGCAGCCCCCTGGGACTAGCGGGAGAGGTCTACAATGAGCAGTTCTTC
J: TRBJ1-6; V: TRBV7-9; D: NA; size: NA; CDR3: CASRGVQHLPLHF; DNA: TGTGCCAGCAGGGGGGTACAGCACCTACCCCTCCACTTT
J: TRBJ2-7; V: TRBV10-2; D: TRBD2; size: many; CDR3: CASSALAGAYEQYF; DNA: TGCGCCAGCAGTGCGCTAGCGGGGGCCTACGAGCAGTACTTC
J: TRBJ1-6; V: TRBV3-1; D: NA; size: many; CDR3: CASRFSNNSPLHF; DNA: TGTGCCAGCAGGTTCAGCAATAATTCACCCCTCCACTTT
J: TRBJ1-5; V: TRBV15; D: TRBD1; size: NA; CDR3: CATSRDPRDSHQPQHF; DNA: TGTGCCACCAGCAGAGACCCAAGGGACAGTCACCAGCCCCAGCATTTT
J: TRBJ2-5; V: TRBV14; D: TRBD2; size: NA; CDR3: CASSSGLAGGPTETQYF; DNA: TGTGCCAGCAGCTCGGGACTAGCGGGAGGGCCGACGGAGACCCAGTACTTC
J: TRBJ1-6; V: TRBV5-1; D: NA; size: many; CDR3: CASSAGVIWNDSPLHF; DNA: TGCGCCAGCAGCGCCGGGGTTATATGGAATGATTCACCCCTCCACTTT
J: TRBJ2-3; V: TRBV4-1; D: NA; size: few; CDR3: CASSQDGTGKGTDTQYF; DNA: TGCGCCAGCAGCCAAGATGGTACAGGGAAAGGAACAGATACGCAGTATTTT
J: TRBJ2-7; V: TRBV7-6; D: TRBD1; size: many; CDR3: CASSPEQGLRYEQYF; DNA: TGTGCCAGCAGCCCTGAACAGGGGCTCCGCTACGAGCAGTACTTC
J: TRBJ2-3; V: TRBV29-1; D: NA; size: many; CDR3: CSVWGDTQYF; DNA: TGCAGCGTTTGGGGAGATACGCAGTATTTT
J: TRBJ1-2; V: TRBV7-9; D: NA; size: many; CDR3: CASSLGANYGYTF; DNA: TGTGCCAGCAGCTTAGGAGCTAACTATGGCTACACCTTC
J: TRBJ2-1; V: TRBV15; D: TRBD2; size: NA; CDR3: CATSMGRETYNEQFF; DNA: TGTGCCACCAGCATGGGGCGGGAGACCTACAATGAGCAGTTCTTC
J: TRBJ2-7; V: TRBV5-5; D: TRBD2; size: NA; CDR3: CASSGLANYEQYF; DNA: TGTGCCAGCAGCGGACTAGCGAACTACGAGCAGTACTTC
J: TRBJ1-1; V: TRBV25-1; D: NA; size: NA; CDR3: CASSGGRLNTEAFF; DNA: TGTGCCAGCAGTGGAGGACGGCTGAACACTGAAGCTTTCTTT
J: TRBJ2-5; V: TRBV18; D: NA; size: many; CDR3: CASSPPTSGETQYF; DNA: TGTGCCAGCTCACCACCGACTAGTGGGGAGACCCAGTACTTC
J: TRBJ2-7; V: TRBV11-2; D: TRBD1; size: few; CDR3: CASSAGQGAPSYEQYF; DNA: TGTGCCAGCAGCGCAGGACAGGGGGCTCCATCCTACGAGCAGTACTTC
J: TRBJ2-7; V: TRBV6-2/TRBV6-3; D: NA; size: NA; CDR3: CASSYSSSSYEQYF; DNA: TGTGCCAGCAGTTACTCGTCCAGCTCCTACGAGCAGTACTTC
J: TRBJ1-1; V: TRBV12-3/TRBV12-4; D: NA; size: NA; CDR3: CVSSLVGAGGEAFF; DNA: TGTGTCAGCAGTTTAGTGGGCGCGGGGGGTGAAGCTTTCTTT
J: TRBJ2-5; V: TRBV20-1; D: TRBD2; size: NA; CDR3: CSARGSWGRGETQYF; DNA: TGCAGTGCTAGAGGGTCTTGGGGGAGGGGTGAGACCCAGTACTTC
J: TRBJ1-6; V: TRBV20-1; D: NA; size: many; CDR3: CSAMMVGSPLHF; DNA: TGCAGTGCTATGATGGTCGGTTCACCCCTCCACTTT
J: TRBJ2-1; V: TRBV29-1; D: NA; size: NA; CDR3: CSVEVGSNGRNEQFF; DNA: TGCAGCGTTGAAGTTGGCTCAAACGGGCGGAATGAGCAGTTCTTC
J: TRBJ2-2; V: TRBV28; D: NA; size: few; CDR3: CASSLFPAVTGELFF; DNA: TGTGCCAGCAGTTTATTTCCAGCGGTCACCGGGGAGCTGTTTTTT
J: TRBJ1-1; V: TRBV29-1; D: NA; size: many; CDR3: CSIPDRNTEAFF; DNA: TGCAGCATCCCGGACAGGAACACTGAAGCTTTCTTT
J: TRBJ2-1; V: TRBV12-2; D: NA; size: few; CDR3: CASRSPKRGTSGLNEQFF; DNA: TGTGCAAGTCGCTCACCGAAGCGGGGGACTAGCGGTTTGAATGAGCAGTTCTTC
J: TRBJ2-7; V: TRBV7-9; D: TRBD1; size: few; CDR3: CASSPPGQGGEQYF; DNA: TGTGCCAGCAGCCCACCGGGACAGGGGGGCGAGCAGTACTTC
J: TRBJ2-6; V: TRBV5-4; D: TRBD1; size: few; CDR3: CAIPGQGISGANVLTF; DNA: TGTGCCATACCGGGACAGGGGATCTCTGGGGCCAACGTCCTGACTTTC
J: TRBJ1-1; V: TRBV5-5; D: NA; size: few; CDR3: CASSPMNTEAFF; DNA: TGTGCCAGCAGCCCTATGAACACTGAAGCTTTCTTT
J: TRBJ2-5; V: TRBV2; D: NA; size: NA; CDR3: CASSELAYQETQYF; DNA: TGTGCCAGCAGTGAACTAGCGTACCAAGAGACCCAGTACTTC
J: TRBJ2-3; V: TRBV20-1; D: TRBD2; size: few; CDR3: CSATGLAGDTQYF; DNA: TGCAGCGCTACGGGACTAGCGGGGGATACGCAGTATTTT
J: TRBJ2-1; V: TRBV5-1; D: TRBD1; size: few; CDR3: CASSRVSTGVGGKYNEQFF; DNA: TGCGCCAGCAGCAGGGTGTCGACAGGGGTTGGCGGTAAATACAATGAGCAGTTCTTC
J: TRBJ2-1; V: TRBV20-1; D: NA; size: many; CDR3: CSARDGLRWNEQFF; DNA: TGCAGTGCTAGAGACGGGTTGCGGTGGAATGAGCAGTTCTTC